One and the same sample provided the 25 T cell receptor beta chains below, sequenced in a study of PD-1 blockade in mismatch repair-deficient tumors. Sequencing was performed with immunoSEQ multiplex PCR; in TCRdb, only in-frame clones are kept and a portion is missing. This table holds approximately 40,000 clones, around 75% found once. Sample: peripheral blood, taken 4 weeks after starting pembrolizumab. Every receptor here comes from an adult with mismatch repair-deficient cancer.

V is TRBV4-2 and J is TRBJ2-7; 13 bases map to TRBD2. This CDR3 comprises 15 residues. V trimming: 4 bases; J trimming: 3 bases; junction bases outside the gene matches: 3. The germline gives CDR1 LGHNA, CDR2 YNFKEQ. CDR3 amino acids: CASSPGLAGVYEQYF. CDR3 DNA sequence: TGTGCCAGCAGCCCCGGACTAGCGGGAGTCTACGAGCAGTACTTC.

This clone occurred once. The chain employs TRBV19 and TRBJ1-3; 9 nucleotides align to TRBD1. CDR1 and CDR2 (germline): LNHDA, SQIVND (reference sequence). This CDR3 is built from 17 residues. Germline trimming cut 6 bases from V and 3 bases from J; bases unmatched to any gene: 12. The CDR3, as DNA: TGTGCCAGTAGCCGTCCGGGACAGGGAGCGCTTGGAAACACCATATATTTT. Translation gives CASSRPGQGALGNTIYF.

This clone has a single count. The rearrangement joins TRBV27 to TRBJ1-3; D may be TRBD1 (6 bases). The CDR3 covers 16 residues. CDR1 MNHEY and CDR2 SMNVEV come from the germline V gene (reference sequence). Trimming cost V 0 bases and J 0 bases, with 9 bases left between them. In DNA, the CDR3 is TGTGCCAGCAGTTTATCGTACAGGGACTCTGGAAACACCATATATTTT. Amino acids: CASSLSYRDSGNTIYF.

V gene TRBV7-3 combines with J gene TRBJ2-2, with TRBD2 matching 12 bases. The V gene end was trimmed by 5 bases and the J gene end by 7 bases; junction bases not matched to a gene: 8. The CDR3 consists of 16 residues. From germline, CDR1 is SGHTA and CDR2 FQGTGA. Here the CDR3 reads CASSLTSGSFSGELFF. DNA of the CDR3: TGTGCCAGCAGCCTGACTAGCGGGAGTTTCAGCGGGGAGCTGTTTTTT.

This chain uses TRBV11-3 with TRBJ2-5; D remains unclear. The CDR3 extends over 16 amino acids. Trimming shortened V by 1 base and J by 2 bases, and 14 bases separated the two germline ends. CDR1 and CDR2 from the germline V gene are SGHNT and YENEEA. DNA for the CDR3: TGTGCCAGCAGCTTAGGGGCGCGTGCGGAGCAAGAGACCCAGTACTTC. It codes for CASSLGARAEQETQYF. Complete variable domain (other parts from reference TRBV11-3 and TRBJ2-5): EAGVVQSPRYKIIEKKQPVAFWCNPISGHNTLYWYLQNLGQGPELLIRYENEEAVDDSQLPKDRFSAERLKGVDSTLKIQPAELGDSAVYLCASSLGARAEQETQYFGPGTRLLVL.

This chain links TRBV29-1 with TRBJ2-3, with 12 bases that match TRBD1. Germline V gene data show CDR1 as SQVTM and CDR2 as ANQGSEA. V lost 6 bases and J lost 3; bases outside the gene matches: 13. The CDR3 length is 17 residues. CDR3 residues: CSVAGTGGQGGTDTQYF. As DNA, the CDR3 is TGCAGCGTGGCAGGGACAGGGGGCCAGGGGGGTACAGATACGCAGTATTTT.

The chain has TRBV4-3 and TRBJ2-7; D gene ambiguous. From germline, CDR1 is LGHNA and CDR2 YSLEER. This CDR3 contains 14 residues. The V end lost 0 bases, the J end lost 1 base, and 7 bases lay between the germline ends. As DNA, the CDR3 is TGCGCCAGCAGCCAAGATCCTCAGTCCTACGAGCAGTACTTC. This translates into CASSQDPQSYEQYF.

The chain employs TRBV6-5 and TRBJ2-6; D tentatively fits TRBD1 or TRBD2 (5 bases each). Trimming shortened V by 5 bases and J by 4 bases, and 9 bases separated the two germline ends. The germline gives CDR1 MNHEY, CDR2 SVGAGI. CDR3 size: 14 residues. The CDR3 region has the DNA TGTGCCAGCAGTCGGGACCCCGGGGCCAACGTCCTGACTTTC. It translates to CASSRDPGANVLTF.

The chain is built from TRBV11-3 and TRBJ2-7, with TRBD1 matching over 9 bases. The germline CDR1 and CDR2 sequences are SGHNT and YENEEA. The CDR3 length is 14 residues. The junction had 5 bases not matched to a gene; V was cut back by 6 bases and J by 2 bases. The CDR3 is CASSYGQGTYEQYF. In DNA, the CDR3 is TGTGCCAGCAGTTACGGACAGGGGACCTACGAGCAGTACTTC.

The CDR3 DNA sequence: TGCGCCAGCAGCTTGGTGGACGGATACACTAACTATGGCTACACCTTC. It translates to CASSLVDGYTNYGYTF. This chain joins TRBV5-1 and TRBJ1-2; D unclear. Trimming pared 0 bases from V and 0 bases from J, leaving 12 bases between. Germline loops: CDR1 SGHRS, CDR2 YFSETQ. The length of the CDR3 is 16 residues.

Here the CDR3 reads CASSQIAGFMQETQYF. The CDR3 nucleotides are TGTGCCAGCAGCCAAATAGCGGGGTTCATGCAAGAGACCCAGTACTTC. The chain links TRBV4-2 to TRBJ2-5, with TRBD2 matching over 8 bases. The CDR3 extends over 16 amino acids. Germline V gene lookup returns CDR1 LGHNA and CDR2 YNFKEQ. V dropped 2 bases and J dropped 2; count of bases not matched to a gene: 7.

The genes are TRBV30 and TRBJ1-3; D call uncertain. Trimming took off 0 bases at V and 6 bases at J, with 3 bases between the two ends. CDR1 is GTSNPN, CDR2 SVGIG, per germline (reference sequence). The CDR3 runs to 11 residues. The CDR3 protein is CAWSVKNTIYF. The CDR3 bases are TGTGCCTGGAGTGTAAAAAACACCATATATTTT.

CDR3 in amino acids: CASSANTVSGNTIYF. CDR3 DNA sequence: TGTGCCAGCAGCGCGAACACAGTCTCTGGAAACACCATATATTTT. The chain uses TRBV7-2 and TRBJ1-3; D gene ambiguous. The CDR3 length is 15 residues. Germline CDR1 is SGHTA and CDR2 is FQGNSA. The V gene lost 5 bases and the J gene lost 0 bases, with 11 bases spanning the gap.

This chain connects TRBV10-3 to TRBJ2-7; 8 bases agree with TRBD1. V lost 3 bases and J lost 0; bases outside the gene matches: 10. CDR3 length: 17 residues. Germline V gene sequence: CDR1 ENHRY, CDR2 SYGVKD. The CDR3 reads CAISELWDRRSSYEQYF. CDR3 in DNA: TGTGCCATCAGTGAACTCTGGGACAGGCGAAGCTCCTACGAGCAGTACTTC.

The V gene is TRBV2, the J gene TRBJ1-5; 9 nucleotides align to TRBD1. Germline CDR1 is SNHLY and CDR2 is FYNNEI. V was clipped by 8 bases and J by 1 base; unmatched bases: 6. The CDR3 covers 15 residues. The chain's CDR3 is CASAAGTGSNQPQHF. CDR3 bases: TGTGCCAGCGCCGCCGGGACAGGGAGCAATCAGCCCCAGCATTTT.

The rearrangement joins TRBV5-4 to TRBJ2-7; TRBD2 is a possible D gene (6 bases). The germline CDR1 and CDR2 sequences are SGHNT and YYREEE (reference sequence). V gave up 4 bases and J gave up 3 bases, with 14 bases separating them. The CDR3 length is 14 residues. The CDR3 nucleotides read TGTGCCAGCAGCCCCGGGGGAGCAGACTACGAGCAGTACTTC. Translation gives CASSPGGADYEQYF.

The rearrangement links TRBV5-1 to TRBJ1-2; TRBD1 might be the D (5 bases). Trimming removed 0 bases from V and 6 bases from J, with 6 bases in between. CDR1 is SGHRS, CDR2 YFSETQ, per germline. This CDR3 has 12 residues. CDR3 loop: CASSLAGDGYTF. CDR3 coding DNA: TGCGCCAGCAGCTTGGCGGGGGATGGCTACACCTTC. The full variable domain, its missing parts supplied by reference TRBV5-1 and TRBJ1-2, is KAGVTQTPRYLIKTRGQQVTLSCSPISGHRSVSWYQQTPGQGLQFLFEYFSETQRNKGNFPGRFSGRQFSNSRSEMNVSTLELGDSALYLCASSLAGDGYTFGSGTRLTVV.

The CDR3: CASSYSQGARGYTF. DNA for the CDR3: TGTGCCAGCAGTTACTCGCAGGGGGCGCGCGGCTACACCTTC. The V call is TRBV6-5, the J call TRBJ1-2; the match to TRBD1 covers 8 bases. V was pared by 0 bases and J by 8 bases, with 5 bases of the junction left unmatched. Germline V gives CDR1 MNHEY, CDR2 SVGAGI. This CDR3 has 14 residues.

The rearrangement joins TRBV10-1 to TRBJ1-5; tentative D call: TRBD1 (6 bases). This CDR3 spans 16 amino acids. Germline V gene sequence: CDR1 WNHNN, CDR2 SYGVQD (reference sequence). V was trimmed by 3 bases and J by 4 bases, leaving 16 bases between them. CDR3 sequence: CASSDQPGQPNQPQHF. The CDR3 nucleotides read TGCGCCAGCAGTGATCAGCCGGGACAACCAAATCAGCCCCAGCATTTT.

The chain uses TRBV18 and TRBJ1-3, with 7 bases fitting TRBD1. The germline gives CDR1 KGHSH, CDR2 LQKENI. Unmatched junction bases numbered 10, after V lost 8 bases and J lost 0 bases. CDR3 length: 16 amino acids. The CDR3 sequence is CASNQGQRSSGNTIYF. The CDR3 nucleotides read TGTGCCAGCAATCAGGGACAGCGTAGCTCTGGAAACACCATATATTTT.

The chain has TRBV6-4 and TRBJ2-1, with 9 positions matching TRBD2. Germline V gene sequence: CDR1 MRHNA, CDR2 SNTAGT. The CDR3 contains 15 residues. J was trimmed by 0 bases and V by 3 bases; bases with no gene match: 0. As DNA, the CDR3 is TGTGCCAGCAGTGAGACTAGCGGCTCCTACAATGAGCAGTTCTTC. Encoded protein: CASSETSGSYNEQFF.

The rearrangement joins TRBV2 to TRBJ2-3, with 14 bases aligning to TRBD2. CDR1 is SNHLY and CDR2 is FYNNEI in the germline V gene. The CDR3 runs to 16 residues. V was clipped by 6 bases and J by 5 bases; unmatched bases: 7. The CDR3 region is CASRPGLAGGRDTQYF. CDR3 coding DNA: TGTGCCAGCAGACCCGGACTAGCGGGAGGAAGAGATACGCAGTATTTT.

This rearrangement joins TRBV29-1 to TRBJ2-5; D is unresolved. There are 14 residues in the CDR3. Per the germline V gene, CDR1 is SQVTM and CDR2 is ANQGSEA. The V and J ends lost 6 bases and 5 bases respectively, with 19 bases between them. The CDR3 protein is CSVQFGSRKETQYF. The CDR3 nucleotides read TGCAGCGTCCAATTTGGGTCAAGGAAGGAGACCCAGTACTTC.

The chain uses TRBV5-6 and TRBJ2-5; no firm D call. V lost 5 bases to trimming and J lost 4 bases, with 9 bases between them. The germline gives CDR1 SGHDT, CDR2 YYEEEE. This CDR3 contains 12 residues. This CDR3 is CASRGPTETQYF. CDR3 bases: TGTGCCAGCAGGGGCCCAACAGAGACCCAGTACTTC.

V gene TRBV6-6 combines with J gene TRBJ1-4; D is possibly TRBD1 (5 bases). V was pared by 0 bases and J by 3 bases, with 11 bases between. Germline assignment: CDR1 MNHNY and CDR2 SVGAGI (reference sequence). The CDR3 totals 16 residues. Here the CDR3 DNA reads TGTGCCAGCAGTTACTCTGGACGGGACCCTAATGAAAAACTGTTTTTT. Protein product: CASSYSGRDPNEKLFF.